This T cell receptor beta chain was captured by sequencing in a study of Ad26.COV2.S vaccination and SARS-CoV-2 variants. Study in general: It was the COV1001 Ad26.COV2.S trial arm that included the donor. Participants got Ad26.COV2.S intramuscularly, once or twice 56 days apart.

Clones were sequenced by immunoSEQ multiplex PCR, and TCRdb holds only the in-frame ones, with some missing. The sample has 400,000 to 500,000 clones; 70% to 90% are singletons. Germline CDR1 SGHAT, CDR2 FQNNGV. The CDR3 is made up of 15 amino acids. V lost 4 bases and J 4 bases, leaving 16 bases between the germline ends. Sample treatment: roughly 18 received Ad26.COV2.S at low or high dose, single or two shots; about 5 received placebo; per-sample allocation not given. Day 63 after the first injection of vaccine or placebo was the sampling time. This Boston cohort included adults aged 18-55 years. With regard to this clone: As yet, its antigen is unknown.

Study-level points and caveats: TCR breadth and depth analyses may have underestimated total T cell responses.

This material consisted of peripheral blood, taken in a trial of Ad26.COV2.S vaccine versus placebo. The chain combines TRBV11-2 with TRBJ2-5, with D perhaps matching TRBD1 or TRBD2 (5 bases each). This receptor was taken from a person between 18 and 65 years old who received the Ad26.COV2.S COVID-19 vaccine or a placebo. As DNA, the CDR3 is TGTGCCAGCAGCTCCGGCGTGGGGCGGGTAGAGACCCAGTACTTC. Protein product: CASSSGVGRVETQYF.